This record covers a single T cell receptor (beta chain). The target antigen is unknown. The data derive from a study of cytomegalovirus exposure and HLA in healthy donors. Notes on the study in general: Researchers counted around 160 TCR beta chains as cytomegalovirus-associated. The classifier reportedly diagnosed cytomegalovirus status with high sensitivity and specificity. It was confirmed in vitro that a few of the CMV-associated chains were specific for CMV antigens.

The table came from immunoSEQ multiplex PCR; TCRdb's copy has only in-frame clones and leaves some out. The sample carries 98,000 or so clones, approximately 94% recorded once. The donors were in the approximately 120-subject validation cohort; that cohort was separate from the approximately 700-subject first cohort. Trimming removed 6 bases from V and 2 bases from J, with 13 bases in between. CDR3 length: 15 amino acids. Germline V gene sequence: CDR1 SNHLY, CDR2 FYNNEI. The V and J genes are TRBV2 and TRBJ2-2, with D possibly TRBD2 on 5 matching bases. Sequencing was performed on PBMCs. This TCR derives from a woman in her late teens or twenties in good health and CMV-seronegative. CDR3 protein: CASRHGNENTGELFF. In DNA form, the CDR3 reads TGTGCCAGCAGGCACGGGAACGAAAACACCGGGGAGCTGTTTTTT.